The 21 T cell receptor beta chains in this list originate from one sample, sequenced in a study of blood T cell repertoires in COVID-19. Produced via immunoSEQ multiplex PCR; TCRdb's table is partial and in-frame only. The sample has about 110,000 clones; about 89% are singletons. The sequenced material came from peripheral blood. The receptors originated from a man aged 40-50 years with active or convalescent COVID-19.

The rearrangement joins TRBV4-1 to TRBJ1-2, with D perhaps matching TRBD1 (5 bases). This CDR3 has 13 amino acids. Trimming cost V 3 bases and J 8 bases, with 13 bases left between them. CDR1 is MGHRA and CDR2 is YSYEKL in the germline V gene. The CDR3 here is CASSHLQDTGYTF. The CDR3 DNA is TGCGCCAGCAGCCACCTTCAGGACACGGGCTACACCTTC.

The genes are TRBV30 and TRBJ2-7, with 14 bases that match TRBD2. V lost 2 bases to trimming and J lost 6 bases; unmatched junction nucleotides: 3. Germline-derived CDR1 and CDR2 are GTSNPN and SVGIG (reference sequence). The CDR3 sequence is 14 residues long. CDR3 amino acids: CAWSRGLAGAEQYF. The CDR3 bases are TGTGCCTGGAGTAGGGGACTAGCGGGAGCCGAGCAGTACTTC.

Turning to this clone: The junction differs from germline at one of its ends, possibly a read error. The chain couples TRBV7-2 to TRBJ2-1; D uncertain. This CDR3 contains 13 residues. The germline V gene has CDR1 SGHTA and CDR2 FQGNSA. CDR3 sequence reads: CASSLNFLLFLVF. In DNA, the CDR3 is TGTGCCAGCAGCTTAAACTTTTTGCTATTCTTGGTCTTC.

V and J are TRBV7-2 and TRBJ2-4, with TRBD1 matching over 10 bases. The ends lost 3 bases at V and 7 bases at J; junction bases unmatched: 12. The CDR3 length is 17 residues. The germline CDR1 and CDR2 sequences are SGHTA and FQGNSA. The CDR3 loop is CASSLVGTGVGMNIQYF. Written as DNA, the CDR3 is TGTGCCAGCAGCTTGGTTGGGACAGGGGTCGGGATGAACATTCAGTACTTC. Full variable domain (outside the CDR3, taken from reference TRBV7-2 and TRBJ2-4): GAGVSQSPSNKVTEKGKDVELRCDPISGHTALYWYRQSLGQGLEFLIYFQGNSAPDKSGLPSDRFSAERTGGSVSTLTIQRTQQEDSAVYLCASSLVGTGVGMNIQYFGAGTRLSVL.

The rearrangement uses TRBV25-1 and TRBJ1-3; possibly TRBD1 for D (5 bases). Germline V gives CDR1 MGHDK, CDR2 SYGVNS. CDR3 length: 16 residues. Between the trimmed V and J ends, which lost 5 bases and 0 bases, there was a span of 14 bases. CDR3: CASSYSGLHSGNTIYF. The CDR3 bases are TGTGCCAGCAGTTATTCGGGACTTCACTCTGGAAACACCATATATTTT.

The genes are TRBV12-3 or TRBV12-4 and TRBJ1-1, with D perhaps TRBD1 (5 bases). The CDR3 totals 13 residues. V was clipped by 8 bases and J by 0 bases, with 10 bases between them. The CDR3 DNA reads as TGTGCCAGCCGACAGTTGATGAACACTGAAGCTTTCTTT. Amino acids: CASRQLMNTEAFF.

The rearrangement links TRBV28 to TRBJ1-2; maybe TRBD1 (5 bases). Germline-derived CDR1 and CDR2 are MDHEN and SYDVKM. V was shortened by 4 bases and J by 4 bases, with 13 bases between the two germline ends. CDR3 size: 14 residues. CDR3 protein: CASSWTQNFYGYTF. In nucleotides, the CDR3 is TGTGCCAGCAGTTGGACACAGAACTTCTATGGCTACACCTTC.

The V gene is TRBV7-3, the J gene TRBJ2-2, with D perhaps TRBD1 (6 bases). Trimming removed 2 bases at V and 5 bases at J, with 12 bases between. The germline V gene encodes CDR1 SGHTA and CDR2 FQGTGA. The CDR3 runs 15 residues. DNA for the CDR3: TGTGCCAGCAGCTTAGGGGGCAGGGAAACCGGGGAGCTGTTTTTT. Residues: CASSLGGRETGELFF.

J is TRBJ1-5 and V is TRBV30, with D maybe TRBD1 (5 bases). The ends were cut back, 2 bases at V and 5 bases at J, with 10 bases in the middle. Per the germline V gene, CDR1 is GTSNPN and CDR2 is SVGIG (reference sequence). The CDR3 sequence is 13 residues long. The CDR3 loop is CAWSLDRDQPQHF. The CDR3 coding sequence is TGTGCCTGGAGTCTTGACAGAGATCAGCCCCAGCATTTT. Complete variable domain (other parts from reference TRBV30 and TRBJ1-5): SQTIHQWPATLVQPVGSPLSLECTVEGTSNPNLYWYRQAAGRGLQLLFYSVGIGQISSEVPQNLSASRPQDRQFILSSKKLLLSDSGFYLCAWSLDRDQPQHFGDGTRLSIL.

J is TRBJ1-1 and V is TRBV28; 7 nucleotides line up with TRBD1. V dropped 3 bases and J dropped 7; count of bases not matched to a gene: 14. This CDR3 has 16 residues. CDR1 and CDR2 from the germline V gene are MDHEN and SYDVKM. In nucleotides, the CDR3 is TGTGCCAGCAGTTTTTTCCCGGGCCCTTCAGGGGGTGAAGCTTTCTTT. Translation gives CASSFFPGPSGGEAFF.

This clone was recorded only once. The chain joins TRBV7-9 to TRBJ2-5, with 11 nucleotides matching TRBD2. Germline V CDR1 and CDR2: SEHNR, FQNEAQ (reference sequence). The trim removed 5 bases at V and 4 bases at J, leaving 6 bases unmatched. CDR3 size: 15 residues. The CDR3 bases are TGTGCCAGCAGCGACACTAGCGGGAGTCGAGAGACCCAGTACTTC. This gives the protein CASSDTSGSRETQYF.

The chain recombines TRBV19 with TRBJ2-4, with a possible D match to TRBD2 (6 bases). V shed 4 bases and J shed 3 bases, with 13 bases lying between them. The length of the CDR3 is 15 residues. Germline-derived CDR1 and CDR2 are LNHDA and SQIVND (reference sequence). CDR3 loop: CASSTGVLLKNIQYF. The CDR3 DNA reads as TGTGCCAGTAGTACGGGGGTGCTACTCAAAAACATTCAGTACTTC.

The chain carries TRBV15 and TRBJ1-1, with TRBD1 as a possible D gene (5 bases). Germline loops: CDR1 LNHNV, CDR2 YYDKDF (reference sequence). CDR3 length: 14 residues. With 2 bases removed from V and 6 bases from J, the gap between germline ends came to 13 bases. In nucleotides, the CDR3 is TGTGCCACCAGCAGACCCCACCCGGGGGCTGAAGCTTTCTTT. Protein sequence: CATSRPHPGAEAFF.

The chain joins TRBV21-1 to TRBJ2-3; the DNA was not compared with TRBD2, the D call given in the table. TRBV21-1 is a documented pseudogene. CDR3 length: 17 residues. The CDR3 here is CASSKTPGLALTDTQYF. CDR3 DNA sequence: TGTGCCAGCAGCAAAACCCCGGGACTAGCCTTGACAGATACGCAGTATTTT.

The chain links TRBV2 to TRBJ2-7; 11 bases align to TRBD2. Germline CDR1 is SNHLY and CDR2 is FYNNEI. The CDR3 has 15 residues. Trimming took 0 bases from V and 7 from J; bases not matched to a gene: 5. The CDR3 DNA reads TGTGCCAGCAGTGAAGCTAGCGGGAGGGCCGTAGAGCAGTACTTC. Translation: CASSEASGRAVEQYF.

The rearrangement uses TRBV19 and TRBJ1-2; D gene uncertain. With 1 base removed from V and 3 bases from J, the gap between germline ends came to 6 bases. Germline V gene lookup returns CDR1 LNHDA and CDR2 SQIVND (reference sequence). This CDR3 is built from 13 residues. CDR3 DNA: TGTGCCAGTAGTATAGTCCGGGACTATGGCTACACCTTC. Residues: CASSIVRDYGYTF.

The chain is built from TRBV4-3 and TRBJ2-7; no clear D. The length of the CDR3 is 17 residues. Germline V gives CDR1 LGHNA, CDR2 YSLEER. Trimming cost V 0 bases and J 0 bases, with 15 bases left between them. The CDR3, as DNA: TGCGCCAGCAGCCAAGATCGTCTGCGAGCCTCCTCCTACGAGCAGTACTTC. It encodes CASSQDRLRASSYEQYF.

This chain joins TRBV2 and TRBJ1-5; possibly TRBD1 for D (6 bases). CDR3 length equals 14 residues. Between the trimmed V and J ends, which lost 3 bases and 7 bases, there was a span of 13 bases. Per the germline V gene, CDR1 is SNHLY and CDR2 is FYNNEI. In DNA, the CDR3 is TGTGCCAGCAGTGATTCACAGGGTTGGCAGCCCCAGCATTTT. Residues: CASSDSQGWQPQHF.

V usage is TRBV18 and J usage is TRBJ1-2; weak D call: TRBD1 (5 bases). Germline V gene sequence: CDR1 KGHSH, CDR2 LQKENI. This CDR3 is 15 amino acids long. Trimming removed 3 bases at V and 5 bases at J, with 16 bases between. The chain's CDR3 is CASSPPTDQGYGYTF. The CDR3 DNA follows: TGTGCCAGCTCACCCCCGACAGACCAAGGTTATGGCTACACCTTC.

This chain uses TRBV18 with TRBJ2-1, with TRBD2 matching 12 bases. V shed 0 bases, J shed 10 bases, and the junction held 4 bases outside the gene matches. CDR1 and CDR2 (germline): KGHSH, LQKENI. There are 15 residues in the CDR3. In DNA, the CDR3 is TGTGCCAGCTCACCACCGTCTAGCGGGAGGGCCGAGCAGTTCTTC. Its translation is CASSPPSSGRAEQFF.

Only one count was recorded for this clone. V usage is TRBV10-3 and J usage is TRBJ2-1; 11 nucleotides align to TRBD2. The V gene end was trimmed by 3 bases and the J gene end by 2 bases; junction bases not matched to a gene: 3. Germline V gene data show CDR1 as ENHRY and CDR2 as SYGVKD. There are 16 residues in the CDR3. Here the CDR3 DNA reads TGTGCCATCAGTGACAATAGCGGGAGGGCCTACAATGAGCAGTTCTTC. Translated, it gives CAISDNSGRAYNEQFF.